The 12 T cell receptor beta chains below were found in one sample sequenced in a study of blood T cell repertoires in COVID-19. Some clones are missing from TCRdb's copy, which holds only in-frame ones; the method was immunoSEQ multiplex PCR. Here the sample spans approximately 310,000 clones, 87% being singletons. Sequenced material: peripheral blood. Source of these receptors: a woman between 45 and 60 years old who had recovered from COVID-19.

The chain uses TRBV5-8 and TRBJ1-5; D is undetermined. Trimming stripped 1 base from V and 5 bases from J, with 13 bases between. The CDR3 has 15 residues. In germline, CDR1 is SGHTS, CDR2 YDEGEE. The CDR3 DNA reads TGTGCCAGCAGCTTGCTCCGGGGTGGGGATCAGCCCCAGCATTTT. Translating gives CASSLLRGGDQPQHF.

This rearrangement joins TRBV18 to TRBJ2-7; D unclear. The germline CDR1 and CDR2 sequences are KGHSH and LQKENI. V was pared by 2 bases and J by 0 bases, with 11 bases between. The CDR3 has 15 residues. The CDR3 loop is CASSPSSVLSYEQYF. CDR3 DNA: TGTGCCAGCTCACCATCATCAGTCCTCTCCTACGAGCAGTACTTC.

This rearrangement joins TRBV18 to TRBJ1-2; 8 bases match TRBD1. Germline loops: CDR1 KGHSH, CDR2 LQKENI. With 6 bases clipped from V and 1 base from J, the junction kept 10 bases outside the gene matches. The CDR3 extends over 16 amino acids. The CDR3 DNA reads as TGTGCCAGCTCGCAAGGGACAGGATCTTTTAACTATGGCTACACCTTC. Translation gives CASSQGTGSFNYGYTF.

This rearrangement joins TRBV28 to TRBJ2-1, with a tentative D call TRBD2 (6 bases). CDR3 length: 13 amino acids. Germline lookup yields CDR1 MDHEN and CDR2 SYDVKM. With 6 bases removed from V and 9 bases from J, the gap between germline ends came to 15 bases. CDR3 DNA: TGTGCCAGCAGGGTATCGGGAGCGGTTGAGCAGTTCTTC. Protein: CASRVSGAVEQFF.

The chain couples TRBV28 to TRBJ2-7, with 9 bases lining up with TRBD1. J lost 6 bases, V lost 2 bases, and 11 bases had no gene match. Germline V gene data show CDR1 as MDHEN and CDR2 as SYDVKM. The CDR3 length is 16 residues. DNA of the CDR3: TGTGCCAGCAGTTTACCCCTCACAGGGGGCCAAGGCGAGCAGTACTTC. Its translation: CASSLPLTGGQGEQYF.

This clone was picked up one time. CDR3 nucleotide sequence: TGTGCCAGCAGTTACGGGACAGGGGGTGGTCAGCCCCAGCATTTT. It yields the protein CASSYGTGGGQPQHF. The chain uses TRBV6-5 and TRBJ1-5; 11 bases match TRBD1. CDR3 length: 15 amino acids. The germline V gene has CDR1 MNHEY and CDR2 SVGAGI. The trim removed 2 bases at V and 6 bases at J, leaving 3 bases unmatched.

The genes are TRBV6-5 and TRBJ1-2; D gene ambiguous. The CDR3 covers 14 residues. Germline CDR1 is MNHEY and CDR2 is SVGAGI. Trimming pared 7 bases from V and 0 bases from J, leaving 12 bases between. CDR3 sequence reads: CASKLGRSNYGYTF. DNA for the CDR3: TGTGCCAGCAAGTTGGGCAGGTCTAACTATGGCTACACCTTC.

This sequence joins TRBV10-2 and TRBJ1-2, with D unclear. The V end lost 0 bases, the J end lost 3 bases, and 5 bases lay between the germline ends. This CDR3 has 13 residues. Per the germline V gene, CDR1 is WSHSY and CDR2 is SAAADI. Here the CDR3 reads CASSESPDYGYTF. CDR3 sequence (DNA): TGCGCCAGCAGTGAGTCTCCAGACTATGGCTACACCTTC.

This rearrangement joins TRBV14 to TRBJ2-1; D gene unclear. Germline CDR1 reads SGHDN; CDR2 reads FVKESK. The CDR3 has 14 residues. V dropped 0 bases and J dropped 7 bases, with 10 bases sitting between them. The CDR3 nucleotides read TGTGCCAGCAGCCAAGAACGTCGGTTAAATGAGCAGTTCTTC. Translated: CASSQERRLNEQFF.

The CDR3 region is CASSLESPRFGGIETQYF. Written as DNA, the CDR3 is TGTGCCAGCAGTTTAGAATCGCCTAGATTCGGCGGGATAGAGACCCAGTACTTC. The gene calls are TRBV27 and TRBJ2-5; D is possibly TRBD2 (6 bases). Trimming shortened V by 2 bases and J by 4 bases, and 23 bases separated the two germline ends. The CDR3 contains 18 residues. Germline V gene sequence: CDR1 MNHEY, CDR2 SMNVEV (reference sequence).

The V gene is TRBV7-2, the J gene TRBJ1-1, with D unclear. V was trimmed by 5 bases and J by 3 bases, leaving 10 bases between them. The CDR3 has 13 residues. Germline V gene sequence: CDR1 SGHTA, CDR2 FQGNSA. DNA for the CDR3: TGTGCCAGCAGCCGAACATTCTACACTGAAGCTTTCTTT. This gives the protein CASSRTFYTEAFF.

The V gene is TRBV4-3, the J gene TRBJ1-2; 11 nucleotides agree with TRBD1. Germline V gives CDR1 LGHNA, CDR2 YSLEER. The CDR3 covers 17 residues. V gave up 5 bases and J gave up 5 bases; unmatched junction bases: 13. The CDR3 loop is CASSSVAGTGGRYGYTF. The CDR3 DNA follows: TGCGCCAGCAGCTCAGTAGCCGGGACAGGGGGTAGATATGGCTACACCTTC.